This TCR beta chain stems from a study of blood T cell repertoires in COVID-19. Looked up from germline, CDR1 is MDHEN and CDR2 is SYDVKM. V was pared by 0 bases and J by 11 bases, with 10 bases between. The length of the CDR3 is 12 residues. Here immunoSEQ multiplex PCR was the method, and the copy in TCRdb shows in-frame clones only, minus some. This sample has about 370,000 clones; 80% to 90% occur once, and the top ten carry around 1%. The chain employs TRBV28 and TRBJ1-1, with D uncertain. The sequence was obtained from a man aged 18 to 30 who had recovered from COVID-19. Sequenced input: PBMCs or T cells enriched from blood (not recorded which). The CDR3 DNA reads TGTGCCAGCAGTTTATGGGGCAGTGACGCTTTCTTT. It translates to CASSLWGSDAFF. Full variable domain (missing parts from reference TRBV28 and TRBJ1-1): DVKVTQSSRYLVKRTGEKVFLECVQDMDHENMFWYRQDPGLGLRLIYFSYDVKMKEKGDIPEGYSVSREKKERFSLILESASTNQTSMYLCASSLWGSDAFFGQGTRLTVV.